These T cell receptor beta chains were read from a single sample in a study of T cell responses to AZD1222 COVID-19 vaccine. Generated by immunoSEQ multiplex PCR, the TCRdb table keeps only in-frame clones and is missing some. The table records over 130,000 clones, 80% to 95% of them present only once. The specimen was peripheral blood, collected 28 days after the second AZD1222 dose. These receptors originate from an adult who received the AZD1222 COVID-19 vaccine. Each CDR3 is given with its conserved first and last residue. D genes are given only for firm matches.

d_call: TRBD1
v_call: TRBV10-3
cdr3_length: 16
j_call: TRBJ1-2
cdr3_aa: CAISEFFGQAPSGYTF
cdr3_nt: TGTGCCATCAGTGAGTTTTTTGGACAGGCCCCCTCTGGCTACACCTTC

d_call: TRBD1
v_call: TRBV23-1
cdr3_length: 18
j_call: TRBJ2-7
cdr3_aa: CASSQTGQVETFSYEQYF
cdr3_nt: TGCGCCAGCAGTCAAACGGGACAGGTGGAAACCTTCTCCTACGAGCAGTACTTC

d_call: -
v_call: TRBV7-2
cdr3_length: 15
j_call: TRBJ1-6
cdr3_aa: CASSPLESGKTPLHF
cdr3_nt: TGTGCCAGCAGCCCCCTTGAGTCAGGGAAGACACCCCTCCACTTT

d_call: TRBD2
v_call: TRBV7-9
cdr3_length: 15
j_call: TRBJ2-1
cdr3_aa: CASSLGASGRGEQFF
cdr3_nt: TGTGCCAGCAGCTTAGGGGCTAGCGGGAGAGGTGAGCAGTTCTTC

d_call: -
v_call: TRBV12-5
cdr3_length: 14
j_call: TRBJ1-1
cdr3_aa: CASGLGTVYTEAFF
cdr3_nt: TGTGCTAGTGGTTTGGGGACAGTCTACACTGAAGCTTTCTTT

d_call: -
v_call: TRBV19
cdr3_length: 14
j_call: TRBJ1-6
cdr3_aa: CASSIPGSTGLLHF
cdr3_nt: TGTGCCAGTAGTATACCGGGGTCTACAGGTCTCCTCCACTTT

d_call: -
v_call: TRBV10-3
cdr3_length: 12
j_call: TRBJ2-5
cdr3_aa: CAISASLETQYF
cdr3_nt: TGTGCCATCAGTGCCAGCCTGGAGACCCAGTACTTC

d_call: TRBD2
v_call: TRBV18
cdr3_length: 14
j_call: TRBJ2-1
cdr3_aa: CASSPGLVSDEQFF
cdr3_nt: TGTGCCAGCTCACCCGGACTAGTTTCCGATGAGCAGTTCTTC

d_call: -
v_call: TRBV2
cdr3_length: 13
j_call: TRBJ2-7
cdr3_aa: CASSGSPSYEQYF
cdr3_nt: TGTGCCAGCAGTGGCAGTCCTTCCTACGAGCAGTACTTC

d_call: -
v_call: TRBV30
cdr3_length: 12
j_call: TRBJ1-1
cdr3_aa: CAWSVERLEAFF
cdr3_nt: TGTGCCTGGAGTGTAGAACGGCTTGAAGCTTTCTTT

d_call: -
v_call: TRBV6-5
cdr3_length: 15
j_call: TRBJ1-1
cdr3_aa: CASSTGEARGTEAFF
cdr3_nt: TGTGCCAGCAGTACGGGGGAGGCCCGGGGCACTGAAGCTTTCTTT

d_call: -
v_call: TRBV4-1
cdr3_length: 15
j_call: TRBJ2-1
cdr3_aa: CASSQELARWGEQFF
cdr3_nt: TGCGCCAGCAGCCAAGAGCTAGCTAGATGGGGTGAGCAGTTCTTC

d_call: -
v_call: TRBV19
cdr3_length: 14
j_call: TRBJ1-5
cdr3_aa: CASSIGWGNQPQHF
cdr3_nt: TGTGCCAGTAGTATAGGTTGGGGAAATCAGCCCCAGCATTTT

d_call: -
v_call: TRBV19
cdr3_length: 17
j_call: TRBJ1-3
cdr3_aa: CASRGRTALSSGNTIYF
cdr3_nt: TGTGCCAGTAGGGGGCGGACAGCGCTCAGCTCTGGAAACACCATATATTTT

d_call: TRBD1
v_call: TRBV11-3
cdr3_length: 15
j_call: TRBJ2-5
cdr3_aa: CASSPTGQGRTTQYF
cdr3_nt: TGTGCCAGCAGCCCTACCGGACAGGGGAGGACGACCCAGTACTTC

d_call: -
v_call: TRBV6-5
cdr3_length: 14
j_call: TRBJ2-7
cdr3_aa: CASSYRAPVYEQYF
cdr3_nt: TGTGCCAGCAGTTACCGGGCTCCAGTTTACGAGCAGTACTTC

d_call: TRBD2
v_call: TRBV5-8
cdr3_length: 16
j_call: TRBJ2-7
cdr3_aa: CASSLGVRLALYEQYF
cdr3_nt: TGTGCCAGCAGCCTCGGGGTGCGACTAGCGCTTTACGAGCAGTACTTC

d_call: -
v_call: TRBV7-3
cdr3_length: 16
j_call: TRBJ2-3
cdr3_aa: CASSLRGQAGTDTQYF
cdr3_nt: TGTGCCAGCAGCTTAAGGGGCCAGGCCGGGACAGATACGCAGTATTTT

d_call: -
v_call: TRBV4-3
cdr3_length: 14
j_call: TRBJ2-7
cdr3_aa: CASSQEPGAYEQYF
cdr3_nt: TGCGCCAGCAGCCAAGAACCGGGGGCCTACGAGCAGTACTTC

d_call: TRBD2
v_call: TRBV4-2
cdr3_length: 16
j_call: TRBJ2-3
cdr3_aa: CASSPGLAGGSDTQYF
cdr3_nt: TGTGCCAGCAGTCCCGGACTAGCGGGAGGTTCAGATACGCAGTATTTT